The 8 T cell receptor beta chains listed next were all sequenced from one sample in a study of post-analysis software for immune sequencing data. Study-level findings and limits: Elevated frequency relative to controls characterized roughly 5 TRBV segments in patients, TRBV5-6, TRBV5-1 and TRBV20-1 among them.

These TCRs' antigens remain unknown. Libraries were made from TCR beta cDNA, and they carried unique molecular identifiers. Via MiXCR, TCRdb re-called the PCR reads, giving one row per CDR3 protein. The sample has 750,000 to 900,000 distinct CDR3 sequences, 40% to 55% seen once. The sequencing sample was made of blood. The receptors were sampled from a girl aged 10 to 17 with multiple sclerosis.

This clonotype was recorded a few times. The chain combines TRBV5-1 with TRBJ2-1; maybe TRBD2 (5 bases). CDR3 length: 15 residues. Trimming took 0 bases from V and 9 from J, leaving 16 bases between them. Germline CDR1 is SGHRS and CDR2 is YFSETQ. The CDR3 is CASSLGDYQRGEQFF. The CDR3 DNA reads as TGCGCCAGCAGCTTGGGCGACTACCAACGGGGTGAGCAGTTCTTC.

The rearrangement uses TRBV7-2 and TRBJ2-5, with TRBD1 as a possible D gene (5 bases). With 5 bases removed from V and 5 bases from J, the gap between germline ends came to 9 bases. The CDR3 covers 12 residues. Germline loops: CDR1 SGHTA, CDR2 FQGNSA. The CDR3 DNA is TGTGCCAGCAGCAGGGGCTGGGAGACCCAGTACTTC. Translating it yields CASSRGWETQYF.

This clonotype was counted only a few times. CDR3 nucleotide sequence: TGCAGCGTTGCGGTACCCCTATTGGATGGCTACACCTTC. Its protein is CSVAVPLLDGYTF. V gene TRBV29-1 combines with J gene TRBJ1-2; the D is unclear. Germline V lookup: CDR1 SQVTM, CDR2 ANQGSEA. V was clipped by 4 bases and J by 6 bases, with 15 bases between them. There are 13 residues in the CDR3.

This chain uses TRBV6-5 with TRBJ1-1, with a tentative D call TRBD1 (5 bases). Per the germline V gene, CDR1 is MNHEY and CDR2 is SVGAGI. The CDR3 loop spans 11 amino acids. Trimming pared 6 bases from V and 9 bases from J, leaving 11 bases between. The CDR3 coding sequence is TGTGCCAGCAGACAGGACCTTCAAGCTTTCTTT. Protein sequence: CASRQDLQAFF.

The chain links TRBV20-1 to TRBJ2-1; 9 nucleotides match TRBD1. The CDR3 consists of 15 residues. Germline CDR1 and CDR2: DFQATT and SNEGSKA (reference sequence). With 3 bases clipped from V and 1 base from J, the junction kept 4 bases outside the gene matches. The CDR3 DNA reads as TGCAGTGCTAGGACAGGGGGGCCATCCTACAATGAGCAGTTCTTC. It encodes CSARTGGPSYNEQFF.

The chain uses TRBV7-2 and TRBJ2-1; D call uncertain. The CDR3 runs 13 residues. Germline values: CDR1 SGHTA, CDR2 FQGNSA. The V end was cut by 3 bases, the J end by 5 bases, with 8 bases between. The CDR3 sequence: CASSFPIHNEQFF. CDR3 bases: TGTGCCAGCAGCTTTCCGATCCACAATGAGCAGTTCTTC.

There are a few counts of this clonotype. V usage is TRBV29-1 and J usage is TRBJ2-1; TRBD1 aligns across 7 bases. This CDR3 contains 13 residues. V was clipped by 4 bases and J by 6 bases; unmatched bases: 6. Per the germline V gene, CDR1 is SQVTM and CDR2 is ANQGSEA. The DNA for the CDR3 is TGCAGCGTTGGGACAGGTCGAAGCAATGAGCAGTTCTTC. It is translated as CSVGTGRSNEQFF.

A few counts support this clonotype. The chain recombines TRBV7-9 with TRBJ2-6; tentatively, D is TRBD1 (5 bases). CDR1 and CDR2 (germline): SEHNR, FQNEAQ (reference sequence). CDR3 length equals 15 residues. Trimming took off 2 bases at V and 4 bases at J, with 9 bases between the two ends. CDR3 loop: CASSLQGPGANVLTF. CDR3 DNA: TGTGCCAGCAGCTTACAGGGTCCCGGGGCCAACGTCCTGACTTTC.